The next 4 T cell receptor beta chains were all read from a single sample in a study of blood T cell repertoires in COVID-19. The repertoire was sequenced with immunoSEQ multiplex PCR; TCRdb's copy has only in-frame clones and lacks some. The data show over 50,000 clones, 87% seen once. The sequencing sample was made of peripheral blood. These receptor sequences come from a man aged 45 to 65 with active COVID-19.

The chain uses TRBV4-1 and TRBJ1-4; TRBD1 matches 9 bases. CDR1 is MGHRA, CDR2 YSYEKL, per germline. The ends lost 0 bases at V and 5 bases at J; junction bases unmatched: 1. The CDR3 contains 15 residues. CDR3 nucleotides: TGCGCCAGCAGCCAAGAAGGGACAGGGAATGAAAAACTGTTTTTT. It is translated as CASSQEGTGNEKLFF.

J is TRBJ2-7 and V is TRBV6-5; D is uncertain. The CDR3 totals 11 residues. V was trimmed by 8 bases and J by 0 bases, leaving 5 bases between them. Germline V gene sequence: CDR1 MNHEY, CDR2 SVGAGI. The chain's CDR3 is CASVSSYEQYF. The CDR3 bases are TGTGCCAGCGTTAGCTCCTACGAGCAGTACTTC.

The V gene is TRBV18, the J gene TRBJ1-4; 8 bases agree with TRBD1. Germline CDR1 and CDR2: KGHSH and LQKENI. V trimming: 2 bases; J trimming: 3 bases; junction bases outside the gene matches: 5. The CDR3 loop spans 16 amino acids. CDR3 in DNA: TGTGCCAGCTCACCAACCCAGGGGGCGTCTAATGAAAAACTGTTTTTT. Its protein is CASSPTQGASNEKLFF.

The chain uses TRBV9 and TRBJ1-2; weak D call: TRBD1 (6 bases). The CDR3 covers 15 residues. V lost 1 base and J 3 bases, leaving 13 bases between the germline ends. Germline V lookup: CDR1 SGDLS, CDR2 YYNGEE. In DNA, the CDR3 is TGTGCCAGCAGCGTACGCTTGACAGGCTACTATGGCTACACCTTC. It specifies CASSVRLTGYYGYTF.